These 8 T cell receptor beta chains were all obtained from the same sample, sequenced in a study of blood T cell repertoires in COVID-19. The table came from immunoSEQ multiplex PCR; TCRdb's copy has only in-frame clones and leaves some out. The sample consists of 400,000 to 550,000 clones, around 89% of them appearing once. Sequencing input: peripheral blood. The source is a woman aged 25-40 years with acute or convalescent COVID-19.

This rearrangement joins TRBV7-9 to TRBJ2-2, with D possibly TRBD1 on 5 matching bases. Between the trimmed V and J ends, which lost 3 bases and 4 bases, there was a span of 9 bases. The V gene's germline CDR1 is SEHNR and CDR2 FQNEAQ (reference sequence). This CDR3 spans 14 amino acids. The CDR3 nucleotides read TGTGCCAGCAGCTTTAAAAGGGGCACCGGGGAGCTGTTTTTT. Translated: CASSFKRGTGELFF.

This sequence joins TRBV24-1 and TRBJ2-3; 9 bases agree with TRBD1. Germline lookup yields CDR1 KGHDR and CDR2 SFDVKD. Trimming at V came to 1 base and at J to 5 bases, leaving 9 bases not matched to a gene. The CDR3 contains 17 residues. The CDR3 sequence: CATSDFSTGGAGDTQYF. For the CDR3, the DNA is TGTGCCACCAGTGATTTTTCCACAGGGGGCGCGGGAGATACGCAGTATTTT.

This clone showed up just once. The chain combines TRBV5-1 with TRBJ1-1; no firm D call. Germline V gives CDR1 SGHRS, CDR2 YFSETQ. With 0 bases removed from V and 1 base from J, the gap between germline ends came to 10 bases. The CDR3 has 15 residues. CDR3 amino acids: CASSLDVRGNTEAFF. CDR3 coding DNA: TGCGCCAGCAGCTTGGACGTCAGAGGGAACACTGAAGCTTTCTTT.

The chain combines TRBV9 with TRBJ1-3; D ambiguous. The CDR3 is 16 amino acids. V was cut by 2 bases and J by 0 bases, with 12 bases left in between. Germline CDR1 SGDLS, CDR2 YYNGEE. CDR3 loop: CASSVAPGNSGNTIYF. The CDR3 DNA is TGTGCCAGCAGCGTCGCTCCGGGTAACTCTGGAAACACCATATATTTT.

The rearrangement links TRBV6-4 to TRBJ2-3; 8 bases align to TRBD2. Germline V gene data show CDR1 as MRHNA and CDR2 as SNTAGT. This CDR3 has 16 residues. V was clipped by 0 bases and J by 7 bases; unmatched bases: 9. The DNA of the CDR3 is TGTGCCAGCAGTGACTCGGCCGGGGGGGCCTGGAATACGCAGTATTTT. Residues: CASSDSAGGAWNTQYF.

This clone has just a few counts. V and J are TRBV6-4 and TRBJ1-4; a weak D match, TRBD1 (5 bases). Germline V gives CDR1 MRHNA, CDR2 SNTAGT. Trimming removed 2 bases from V and 0 bases from J, with 13 bases in between. The CDR3 contains 17 residues. In DNA, the CDR3 is TGTGCCAGCAGTGACCCCGGGGGGAAGGCAACTAATGAAAAACTGTTTTTT. The encoded protein is CASSDPGGKATNEKLFF.

The chain couples TRBV6-2 or TRBV6-3 to TRBJ2-7, with D uncertain. The V gene lost 0 bases and the J gene lost 2 bases, with 14 bases spanning the gap. CDR3 length: 16 amino acids. In germline, CDR1 is MNHEY, CDR2 SVGEGT. The CDR3 coding sequence is TGTGCCAGCAGTTACTCGAGTAGAGTACCAACCTACGAGCAGTACTTC. As protein: CASSYSSRVPTYEQYF.

The chain uses TRBV11-3 and TRBJ2-5, with D perhaps matching TRBD2 (6 bases). Trimming removed 6 bases from V and 5 bases from J, with 13 bases in between. The CDR3 loop spans 13 amino acids. Germline V lookup: CDR1 SGHNT, CDR2 YENEEA. The chain's CDR3 is CASSSAGSETQYF. As DNA, the CDR3 is TGTGCCAGCAGTTCCGCGGGGTCGGAGACCCAGTACTTC.